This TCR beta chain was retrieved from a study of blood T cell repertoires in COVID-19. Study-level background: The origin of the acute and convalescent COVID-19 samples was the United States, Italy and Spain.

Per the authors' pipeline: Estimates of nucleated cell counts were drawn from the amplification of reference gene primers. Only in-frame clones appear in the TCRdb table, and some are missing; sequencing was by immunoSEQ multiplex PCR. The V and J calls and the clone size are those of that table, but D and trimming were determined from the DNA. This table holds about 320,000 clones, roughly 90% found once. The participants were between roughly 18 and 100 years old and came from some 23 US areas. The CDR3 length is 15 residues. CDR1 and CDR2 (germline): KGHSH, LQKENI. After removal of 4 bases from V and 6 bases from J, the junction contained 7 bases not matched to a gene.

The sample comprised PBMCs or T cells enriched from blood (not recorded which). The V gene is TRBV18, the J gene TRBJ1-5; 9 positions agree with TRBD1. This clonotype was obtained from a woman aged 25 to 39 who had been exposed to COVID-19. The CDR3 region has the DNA TGTGCCAGCTCACGACCGGGACAGGGCGCTCAGCCCCAGCATTTT. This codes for CASSRPGQGAQPQHF.